Presented here are 7 T cell receptor beta chains from one specimen sequenced in a study of T cell responses to AZD1222 COVID-19 vaccine. Produced via immunoSEQ multiplex PCR; TCRdb's table is partial and in-frame only. This table holds over 150,000 clones, about 88% found once. Material: peripheral blood, obtained on day 0 of AZD1222 vaccination. These receptors all come from an adult in good health.

This clone was observed a single time. This chain connects TRBV10-3 to TRBJ1-3; a possible D gene is TRBD1 (5 bases). Looked up from germline, CDR1 is ENHRY and CDR2 is SYGVKD. The CDR3 is 15 amino acids. Trimming cost V 2 bases and J 0 bases, with 8 bases left between them. As DNA, the CDR3 is TGTGCCATCAGTGAGAATACAGGCTCTGGAAACACCATATATTTT. This translates into CAISENTGSGNTIYF.

V is TRBV5-6 and J is TRBJ2-5; 11 bases are a match to TRBD2. CDR1 and CDR2 (germline): SGHDT, YYEEEE. V lost 4 bases to trimming and J lost 5 bases; unmatched junction nucleotides: 10. CDR3 length: 16 amino acids. DNA of the CDR3: TGTGCCAGCAGCACCGGACTAGCGGGCGGTAGGGAGACCCAGTACTTC. This gives the protein CASSTGLAGGRETQYF.

V gene TRBV12-3 or TRBV12-4 combines with J gene TRBJ1-1; D ambiguous. The CDR3 covers 12 residues. Deletions cut 6 bases from V and 1 base from J, with 6 bases between. The CDR3 region has the DNA TGTGCCAGCAGGGAGGGGAACACTGAAGCTTTCTTT. As protein: CASREGNTEAFF.

V gene TRBV9 combines with J gene TRBJ2-1; 10 bases line up with TRBD2. The CDR3 is made up of 15 amino acids. Germline V CDR1 and CDR2: SGDLS, YYNGEE. J lost 13 bases, V lost 1 base, and 11 bases had no gene match. CDR3 protein: CASSVRELAGPQQFF. The DNA for the CDR3 is TGTGCCAGCAGCGTAAGGGAACTAGCGGGGCCCCAACAGTTCTTC.

The table lists this clone with a count of one. This rearrangement joins TRBV18 to TRBJ2-5; 8 bases are a match to TRBD2. CDR1 and CDR2 from the germline V gene are KGHSH and LQKENI. This CDR3 contains 15 residues. V shed 3 bases, J shed 5 bases, and the junction held 8 bases outside the gene matches. CDR3 sequence reads: CASSPGSGGPETQYF. The CDR3 DNA sequence: TGTGCCAGCTCACCGGGGAGCGGGGGCCCGGAGACCCAGTACTTC.

This clone came up a few times. The V gene is TRBV28, the J gene TRBJ1-2, with D possibly being TRBD1 (6 bases). V lost 5 bases and J lost 3, with 16 bases in between. CDR1 is MDHEN and CDR2 is SYDVKM in the germline V gene. The CDR3 covers 15 residues. CDR3: CASSLPTGSHYGYTF. The CDR3 bases are TGTGCCAGCAGTCTACCCACAGGGAGTCACTATGGCTACACCTTC.

The rearrangement uses TRBV5-1 and TRBJ2-3, with 7 bases aligning to TRBD2. After removal of 0 bases from V and 3 bases from J, the junction contained 4 bases not matched to a gene. The CDR3 sequence is 15 residues long. Per germline, CDR1 SGHRS and CDR2 YFSETQ. CDR3 bases: TGCGCCAGCAGCTTGGACGGGGGGTCAACAGATACGCAGTATTTT. Translated: CASSLDGGSTDTQYF.